These 21 T cell receptor beta chains were all obtained from the same sample, sequenced in a study of T cell changes during pregnancy in multiple sclerosis (dated by TCRdb to the late 2010s). Library creation used the immunoSEQ multiplex PCR assay. The immuneACCESS repertoire file appears here via TCRdb, limited to in-frame rearrangements. These files lack a portion of the clones; in checked studies, under half of the deficit traces to unresolved V genes, and the cause of the others is not known. The sample table holds around 59,000 clones, of which around 92% were seen once. The top ten clonotypes cover more than 0.7% of the sample. The specimen was peripheral blood, collected in the first trimester of pregnancy. The receptors come from a female donor with multiple sclerosis, enrolled in a pregnancy study.

V gene TRBV11-2 combines with J gene TRBJ2-1; 9 bases map to TRBD2. The V segment lost 3 bases and the J segment 6 bases; nucleotides outside the gene matches: 9. The CDR3 loop spans 16 amino acids. Germline values: CDR1 SGHAT, CDR2 FQNNGV. The CDR3 loop reads CASSFRGGATGNEQFF. CDR3 in DNA: TGTGCCAGCAGCTTCCGCGGGGGGGCCACAGGCAATGAGCAGTTCTTC.

The chain recombines TRBV10-3 with TRBJ2-1; TRBD2 aligns across 9 bases. Germline trimming cut 6 bases from V and 9 bases from J; bases unmatched to any gene: 6. The CDR3 sequence is 13 residues long. Germline V gene sequence: CDR1 ENHRY, CDR2 SYGVKD. The chain's CDR3 is CAIRGGGAFEQFF. In DNA, the CDR3 is TGTGCCATCAGAGGCGGGGGGGCCTTTGAGCAGTTCTTC.

The chain links TRBV4-2 to TRBJ1-5, with 7 bases identical to TRBD1. V gave up 1 base and J gave up 7 bases; unmatched junction bases: 10. From germline, CDR1 is LGHNA and CDR2 YNFKEQ. The CDR3 contains 16 residues. Written as DNA, the CDR3 is TGTGCCAGCAGCCAAGTGGCAACCAGGGGGTTACAGCCCCAGCATTTT. Translated: CASSQVATRGLQPQHF.

The rearrangement uses TRBV5-5 and TRBJ1-2, with D perhaps matching TRBD1 (6 bases). This CDR3 comprises 14 residues. V was pared by 4 bases and J by 5 bases, with 15 bases between. Looked up from germline, CDR1 is SGHKS and CDR2 is YYEKEE (reference sequence). CDR3 coding DNA: TGTGCCAGCAGCCCTGACAGGTTTTTATATGGCTACACCTTC. This codes for CASSPDRFLYGYTF.

The CDR3 protein is CASSATQGATGPNYGYTF. The CDR3 DNA sequence: TGTGCCAGCAGCGCTACACAGGGGGCGACAGGACCTAACTATGGCTACACCTTC. The rearrangement uses TRBV9 and TRBJ1-2; 9 bases align to TRBD1. Germline CDR1 is SGDLS and CDR2 is YYNGEE. The CDR3 is 18 amino acids. V was pared by 3 bases and J by 0 bases, with 12 bases of the junction left unmatched. The full variable domain, completed using reference TRBV9 and TRBJ1-2, is DSGVTQTPKHLITATGQRVTLRCSPRSGDLSVYWYQQSLDQGLQFLIQYYNGEERAKGNILERFSAQQFPDLHSELNLSSLELGDSALYFCASSATQGATGPNYGYTFGSGTRLTVV.

The gene calls are TRBV6-4 and TRBJ2-3, with 12 bases fitting TRBD2. Trimming removed 3 bases from V and 2 bases from J; junction bases left unmatched: 3. Germline assignment: CDR1 MRHNA and CDR2 SNTAGT. The CDR3 totals 16 residues. The chain's CDR3 is CASSETSGGTTDTQYF. In DNA, the CDR3 is TGTGCCAGCAGTGAGACTAGCGGGGGAACCACAGATACGCAGTATTTT.

The J gene is TRBJ2-5, the V gene TRBV5-4; TRBD2 agrees at 10 bases. The CDR3 sequence is 14 residues long. CDR1 and CDR2 (germline): SGHNT, YYREEE (reference sequence). V was clipped by 10 bases and J by 5 bases; unmatched bases: 11. The CDR3 DNA reads as TGTGCCGGTCGAGAGCGGGGGGGCCAGGAGACCCAGTACTTC. This gives the protein CAGRERGGQETQYF.

V and J are TRBV4-2 and TRBJ2-2, with 13 nucleotides matching TRBD2. The germline CDR1 and CDR2 sequences are LGHNA and YNFKEQ. The trim removed 4 bases at V and 3 bases at J, leaving 5 bases unmatched. The CDR3 is 17 amino acids. The CDR3 DNA sequence: TGTGCCAGCAGCCCCACCGGACTAGCGGGGGACACCGGGGAGCTGTTTTTT. Protein: CASSPTGLAGDTGELFF.

The V call is TRBV27, the J call TRBJ2-5, with D hard to call. This CDR3 region has 14 residues. Trimming removed 3 bases from V and 2 bases from J, with 10 bases in between. Germline lookup yields CDR1 MNHEY and CDR2 SMNVEV (reference sequence). Written as DNA, the CDR3 is TGTGCCAGCAGTTTCGACCCGCGGCAAGAGACCCAGTACTTC. Amino acids: CASSFDPRQETQYF.

The V gene is TRBV6-1, the J gene TRBJ1-2; TRBD1 might be the D (5 bases). The CDR3 covers 13 residues. The V gene lost 7 bases and the J gene lost 0 bases, with 9 bases spanning the gap. Germline CDR1 reads MNHNS; CDR2 reads SASEGT. The CDR3 DNA is TGTGCCAGCATCGGGGGAGCTAACTATGGCTACACCTTC. As protein: CASIGGANYGYTF.

V usage is TRBV5-5 and J usage is TRBJ1-5; no clear D gene. Trimming took off 1 base at V and 0 bases at J, with 5 bases between the two ends. The CDR3 spans 14 residues. In germline, CDR1 is SGHKS, CDR2 YYEKEE (reference sequence). The CDR3 loop is CASSLTYSNQPQHF. In nucleotides, the CDR3 is TGTGCCAGCAGCTTGACTTATAGCAATCAGCCCCAGCATTTT.

This chain links TRBV5-6 with TRBJ1-2; 7 nucleotides match TRBD1. The CDR3 sequence is 13 residues long. The V and J ends lost 5 bases and 2 bases, in that order; junction bases with no gene match: 3. The germline V gene encodes CDR1 SGHDT and CDR2 YYEEEE. CDR3 amino acids: CASRWDRNYGYTF. The CDR3 nucleotides read TGTGCCAGCAGGTGGGACAGAAACTATGGCTACACCTTC.

Points on this clone: Within the sample, other DNA sequences also encode this same CDR3. J is TRBJ2-7 and V is TRBV7-3, with D possibly being TRBD1 (6 bases). The CDR3 consists of 14 residues. CDR1 and CDR2 (germline): SGHTA, FQGTGA. V lost 2 bases and J lost 2, with 10 bases in between. CDR3: CASSLGRGPYEQYF. CDR3 nucleotide sequence: TGTGCCAGCAGCTTAGGCAGGGGTCCCTACGAGCAGTACTTC.

The chain links TRBV7-3 to TRBJ2-3; 8 bases line up with TRBD2. CDR3 size: 17 residues. Unmatched junction bases numbered 10, after V lost 1 base and J lost 4 bases. CDR1 is SGHTA and CDR2 is FQGTGA in the germline V gene. The CDR3 reads CASSLKGTGGASDTQYF. The CDR3 region has the DNA TGTGCCAGCAGCTTAAAGGGTACCGGGGGGGCCTCAGATACGCAGTATTTT.

The V call is TRBV4-3, the J call TRBJ1-5, with D unresolved. CDR1 LGHNA and CDR2 YSLEER come from the germline V gene. This CDR3 comprises 15 residues. Trimming shortened V by 6 bases and J by 5 bases, and 17 bases separated the two germline ends. This CDR3 is CASSPTAGRDQPQHF. CDR3 in DNA: TGCGCCAGCAGTCCTACAGCGGGCCGGGATCAGCCCCAGCATTTT.

This chain uses TRBV30 with TRBJ1-4; 10 bases agree with TRBD1. Germline CDR1 reads GTSNPN; CDR2 reads SVGIG (reference sequence). J was trimmed by 7 bases and V by 2 bases; bases with no gene match: 10. The CDR3 sequence is 16 residues long. The CDR3 nucleotides read TGTGCCTGGAGTTTTGGCTTGGGACAGGGGTCTGAAAAACTGTTTTTT. Protein sequence: CAWSFGLGQGSEKLFF.

The gene calls are TRBV19 and TRBJ1-6, with D uncertain. In germline, CDR1 is LNHDA, CDR2 SQIVND (reference sequence). There are 14 residues in the CDR3. V gave up 2 bases and J gave up 9 bases, with 11 bases separating them. CDR3 region: CASSIRGVGSPLHF. CDR3 in DNA: TGTGCCAGTAGTATACGGGGTGTAGGTTCACCCCTCCACTTT.

In this sample, this clone turned up once. The J gene is TRBJ1-6, the V gene TRBV7-2; weak D call: TRBD1 (5 bases). This CDR3 is built from 16 residues. Per germline, CDR1 SGHTA and CDR2 FQGNSA. Trimming took off 5 bases at V and 0 bases at J, with 11 bases between the two ends. CDR3 sequence reads: CASSPRQSSYNSPLHF. Here the CDR3 DNA reads TGTGCCAGCAGCCCCAGACAGAGCTCCTATAATTCACCCCTCCACTTT.

V gene TRBV25-1 combines with J gene TRBJ1-5; the D is unclear. The V end was cut by 2 bases, the J end by 3 bases, with 5 bases between. Germline V gene sequence: CDR1 MGHDK, CDR2 SYGVNS. This CDR3 has 13 residues. This CDR3 is CASSEQVNQPQHF. CDR3 DNA: TGTGCCAGCAGTGAACAGGTCAATCAGCCCCAGCATTTT.

The V and J genes are TRBV18 and TRBJ2-2, with TRBD1 as a possible D gene (5 bases). The germline V gene encodes CDR1 KGHSH and CDR2 LQKENI. CDR3 length: 16 amino acids. Trimming pared 2 bases from V and 3 bases from J, leaving 13 bases between. The DNA for the CDR3 is TGTGCCAGCTCACCAGAATCCAGGGTGTACACCGGGGAGCTGTTTTTT. This encodes CASSPESRVYTGELFF.

The chain uses TRBV9 and TRBJ2-1; 9 bases are shared with TRBD1. CDR3 length: 13 residues. Per germline, CDR1 SGDLS and CDR2 YYNGEE. The J segment lost 7 bases and the V segment lost 5 bases, leaving 4 bases of the junction unmatched. DNA of the CDR3: TGTGCCAGCAGTCTGACAGGGGGGAATGAGCAGTTCTTC. It encodes CASSLTGGNEQFF.